These 2 T cell receptor beta chains originate from one sample sequenced in a study of T cells in tuberculosis. Here immunoSEQ multiplex PCR was the method, and the copy in TCRdb shows in-frame clones only, minus some. The sample has 35,000 to 55,000 clones; less than 95% are singletons. Source material: PBMCs. The receptors were gathered from a donor between 10 and 35 years old with latent tuberculosis or without tuberculosis infection. Some clones in this sample may be carry-over from other donors' samples.

CDR3 loop: CASSFDLRDETQYF. Written as DNA, the CDR3 is TGTGCCAGCAGCTTCGACCTGAGGGATGAGACCCAGTACTTC. The chain couples TRBV7-9 to TRBJ2-5; perhaps TRBD2 as D (5 bases). Trimming removed 3 bases from V and 5 bases from J, with 13 bases in between. Germline V gene data show CDR1 as SEHNR and CDR2 as FQNEAQ (reference sequence). The CDR3 is made up of 14 amino acids.

The V and J genes are TRBV27 and TRBJ2-7; perhaps TRBD2 as D (6 bases). Germline loops: CDR1 MNHEY, CDR2 SMNVEV (reference sequence). Trimming pared 10 bases from V and 6 bases from J, leaving 16 bases between. CDR3 size: 12 residues. The CDR3 bases are TGTGCCACCATGGCCGCGGGGACCGAGCAGTACTTC. This encodes CATMAAGTEQYF.